Each of the 29 T cell receptor beta chains below was sequenced from the same sample in a study of cytomegalovirus exposure and HLA in healthy donors. The study ran its PCR with 60 Vbeta and 13 Jbeta primers. TCRdb's copy holds only in-frame clones and misses some; the assay was immunoSEQ multiplex PCR. The profile covers some 200,000 clones, with 82% appearing a single time and under 0.9% taken by the ten largest. The sample consisted of PBMCs. These receptors were taken from a woman aged 18-35 years in good health and CMV-seronegative.

The chain is built from TRBV11-1 and TRBJ2-5; tentative D call: TRBD1 (6 bases). The length of the CDR3 is 13 residues. The V end lost 3 bases, the J end lost 9 bases, and 14 bases lay between the germline ends. Germline CDR1 and CDR2: SGHAT and FQDESV (reference sequence). The CDR3 region is CASSFEDSWAQYF. The CDR3 DNA sequence: TGTGCCAGCAGCTTTGAGGACAGCTGGGCCCAGTACTTC.

The rearrangement links TRBV2 to TRBJ2-3; 9 bases match TRBD2. Germline CDR1 reads SNHLY; CDR2 reads FYNNEI. The J segment lost 4 bases and the V segment lost 7 bases, leaving 9 bases of the junction unmatched. The CDR3 is 15 amino acids. DNA of the CDR3: TGTGCCAGCAACGTAGCGGGAGTGGTTGCAGATACGCAGTATTTT. Protein product: CASNVAGVVADTQYF.

The chain combines TRBV5-1 with TRBJ2-7; D possibly corresponds to TRBD2 (6 bases). Looked up from germline, CDR1 is SGHRS and CDR2 is YFSETQ. Trimming removed 5 bases from V and 1 base from J, with 16 bases in between. The CDR3 loop spans 15 amino acids. The CDR3 DNA sequence: TGCGCCAGCAGTGACGGGGGAGTGTCATCCTACGAGCAGTACTTC. This encodes CASSDGGVSSYEQYF.

This clone was found a few times. Other DNA sequences in this specimen translate into the identical CDR3. CDR3 sequence (DNA): TGTGCCAGCAGCTTAGCCTCCAATGAGCAGTTCTTC. Its translation: CASSLASNEQFF. The chain carries TRBV7-9 and TRBJ2-1; D gene uncertain. The germline V and J ends were trimmed by 0 bases and 6 bases, with 3 bases remaining between them. This CDR3 region has 12 residues. Germline V lookup: CDR1 SEHNR, CDR2 FQNEAQ (reference sequence).

The chain couples TRBV5-4 to TRBJ2-5, with D tentatively TRBD2 (5 bases). This CDR3 has 13 amino acids. V lost 4 bases and J 5 bases, leaving 12 bases between the germline ends. Germline CDR1 reads SGHNT; CDR2 reads YYREEE (reference sequence). The CDR3 DNA follows: TGTGCCAGCAGCCCCGAGGACTGGGAGACCCAGTACTTC. Its translation: CASSPEDWETQYF. The full variable domain, its missing parts supplied by reference TRBV5-4 and TRBJ2-5, is ETGVTQSPTHLIKTRGQQVTLRCSSQSGHNTVSWYQQALGQGPQFIFQYYREEENGRGNFPPRFSGLQFPNYSSELNVNALELDDSALYLCASSPEDWETQYFGPGTRLLVL.

J is TRBJ1-4 and V is TRBV7-9; the D gene is possibly TRBD1 (6 bases). The CDR3 is 16 residues long. Trimming took off 3 bases at V and 0 bases at J, with 11 bases between the two ends. Germline CDR1 SEHNR, CDR2 FQNEAQ (reference sequence). The CDR3 protein is CASSFSEGATNEKLFF. CDR3 nucleotide sequence: TGTGCCAGCAGCTTCTCCGAGGGGGCAACTAATGAAAAACTGTTTTTT.

This clone occurred once. The genes are TRBV18 and TRBJ1-1; D unclear. Trimming removed 5 bases at V and 6 bases at J, with 13 bases between. CDR3 size: 13 residues. The germline CDR1 and CDR2 sequences are KGHSH and LQKENI. This chain's CDR3 is CASSKSINSEAFF. The CDR3, as DNA: TGTGCCAGCTCAAAAAGTATTAACTCTGAAGCTTTCTTT.

The chain employs TRBV11-2 and TRBJ2-7; a weak D match, TRBD2 (5 bases). The germline V gene encodes CDR1 SGHAT and CDR2 FQNNGV. V was pared by 5 bases and J by 0 bases, with 20 bases between. The CDR3 has 17 residues. CDR3 loop: CASSQAPRLRNSYEQYF. Here the CDR3 DNA reads TGTGCCAGCAGCCAGGCCCCCAGACTAAGGAACTCCTACGAGCAGTACTTC.

The J gene is TRBJ2-3, the V gene TRBV7-2; D uncertain. Trimming removed 2 bases at V and 4 bases at J, with 13 bases between. This CDR3 is 15 amino acids long. Germline-derived CDR1 and CDR2 are SGHTA and FQGNSA. In nucleotides, the CDR3 is TGTGCCAGCAGCTTACAAGGATTTCGGGCAGATACGCAGTATTTT. Translating gives CASSLQGFRADTQYF.

The genes are TRBV11-2 and TRBJ2-7; D gene uncertain. This CDR3 contains 11 residues. Germline V CDR1 and CDR2: SGHAT, FQNNGV. Trimming stripped 5 bases from V and 6 bases from J, with 8 bases between. The CDR3 nucleotides read TGTGCCAGCAGCATATATCGCGAGCAGTACTTC. Its translation is CASSIYREQYF.

This CDR3 is CASRLGADTEAFF. The CDR3 DNA is TGTGCCAGCCGACTGGGGGCGGACACTGAAGCTTTCTTT. The J gene is TRBJ1-1, the V gene TRBV6-6, with D possibly TRBD1 on 6 matching bases. V lost 8 bases to trimming and J lost 3 bases, with 13 bases between them. The CDR3 is 13 amino acids. Germline CDR1 MNHNY, CDR2 SVGAGI (reference sequence).

The chain couples TRBV6-5 to TRBJ2-5, with 9 bases that match TRBD1. Trimming at V came to 2 bases and at J to 2 bases, leaving 3 bases not matched to a gene. The CDR3 contains 15 residues. CDR1 is MNHEY, CDR2 SVGAGI, per germline. The CDR3 reads CASSYGGQGQETQYF. In nucleotides, the CDR3 is TGTGCCAGCAGTTACGGGGGACAGGGACAAGAGACCCAGTACTTC.

This chain connects TRBV6-5 to TRBJ1-1, with D uncertain. Germline V gene sequence: CDR1 MNHEY, CDR2 SVGAGI. V lost 2 bases and J 8 bases, leaving 15 bases between the germline ends. The CDR3 loop spans 14 amino acids. The CDR3 bases are TGTGCCAGCAGTTACCGCGGGGAAGGCCCAGAAGCTTTCTTT. This encodes CASSYRGEGPEAFF.

The chain employs TRBV28 and TRBJ2-7, with TRBD2 matching 7 bases. The CDR3 is 17 residues long. Germline trimming cut 5 bases from V and 2 bases from J; bases unmatched to any gene: 15. CDR1 and CDR2 from the germline V gene are MDHEN and SYDVKM. The CDR3 DNA reads TGTGCCAGCAGTAAGCCCCCTTGGGGGGGGAGCACCTACGAGCAGTACTTC. It translates to CASSKPPWGGSTYEQYF.

This clone appeared once. The J gene is TRBJ1-1, the V gene TRBV2, with D tentatively TRBD1 (5 bases). V lost 8 bases and J lost 5, with 12 bases in between. CDR3 length equals 12 residues. Looked up from germline, CDR1 is SNHLY and CDR2 is FYNNEI. DNA of the CDR3: TGTGCCAGCGGGCAGGGCGAGACTGAAGCTTTCTTT. This sequence encodes CASGQGETEAFF.

The chain is built from TRBV6-5 and TRBJ1-5; TRBD1 matches at 7 bases. Germline V lookup: CDR1 MNHEY, CDR2 SVGAGI. The CDR3 length is 13 residues. Unmatched junction bases numbered 5, after V lost 2 bases and J lost 10 bases. Here the CDR3 DNA reads TGTGCCAGCAGTTACCAGGGGGGATTTCCCCAGCATTTT. Its translation is CASSYQGGFPQHF.

The chain uses TRBV10-1 and TRBJ2-1, with TRBD2 identical over 10 bases. The CDR3 is 17 residues long. Unmatched junction bases numbered 12, after V lost 4 bases and J lost 6 bases. CDR1 is WNHNN and CDR2 is SYGVQD in the germline V gene (reference sequence). CDR3 in DNA: TGCGCCAGCAGTGGAGCGGGGGGGTCCCTCAGGTCCAATGAGCAGTTCTTC. As protein: CASSGAGGSLRSNEQFF.

J is TRBJ2-5 and V is TRBV27; D is unresolved. Germline-derived CDR1 and CDR2 are MNHEY and SMNVEV (reference sequence). The V and J ends lost 4 bases and 7 bases respectively, with 10 bases between them. CDR3 size: 12 residues. This CDR3 reads CASSSSGATQYF. In DNA form, the CDR3 reads TGTGCCAGCAGTTCTTCCGGAGCGACCCAGTACTTC.

Note on this clone: Other DNA sequences in this specimen translate into the identical CDR3. This rearrangement joins TRBV27 to TRBJ2-1; 7 nucleotides align to TRBD2. V gave up 3 bases and J gave up 0 bases; unmatched junction bases: 2. This CDR3 contains 15 residues. CDR1 is MNHEY and CDR2 is SMNVEV in the germline V gene (reference sequence). CDR3 sequence reads: CASSLGGSSYNEQFF. The CDR3 nucleotides are TGTGCCAGCAGTTTGGGCGGGAGCTCCTACAATGAGCAGTTCTTC.

This chain links TRBV30 with TRBJ2-7, with D possibly being TRBD2 (6 bases). The V gene's germline CDR1 is GTSNPN and CDR2 SVGIG (reference sequence). V was cut by 0 bases and J by 6 bases, with 9 bases left in between. CDR3 length: 12 residues. The CDR3 DNA follows: TGTGCCTGGAGTGTAACGGGAGTCGAGCAGTACTTC. It translates to CAWSVTGVEQYF.

V and J are TRBV7-9 and TRBJ1-1; 9 bases line up with TRBD1. CDR3 length: 15 residues. V dropped 8 bases and J dropped 4; count of bases not matched to a gene: 11. Per germline, CDR1 SEHNR and CDR2 FQNEAQ (reference sequence). In DNA, the CDR3 is TGTGCCAGCCAACATTTACAGGGGGCGAGCACTGAAGCTTTCTTT. Translation: CASQHLQGASTEAFF.

Only one count was recorded for this clone. The chain combines TRBV18 with TRBJ1-1; 7 bases align to TRBD1. This CDR3 spans 18 amino acids. Trimming removed 1 base from V and 0 bases from J; junction bases left unmatched: 11. Germline assignment: CDR1 KGHSH and CDR2 LQKENI. This CDR3 reads CASSPRGSKGAMNTEAFF. CDR3 bases: TGTGCCAGCTCACCACGGGGGTCGAAGGGGGCAATGAACACTGAAGCTTTCTTT.

The rearrangement uses TRBV18 and TRBJ1-5; 7 nucleotides match TRBD1. This CDR3 contains 15 residues. Germline V gives CDR1 KGHSH, CDR2 LQKENI. Trimming removed 5 bases from V and 1 base from J; junction bases left unmatched: 5. In DNA form, the CDR3 reads TGTGCCAGCTCAGCCGACAGGGTAAGCAATCAGCCCCAGCATTTT. Its translation is CASSADRVSNQPQHF.

V usage is TRBV29-1 and J usage is TRBJ1-2; D not certain. Trimming cost V 4 bases and J 0 bases, with 6 bases left between them. CDR3 length: 12 amino acids. Germline V lookup: CDR1 SQVTM, CDR2 ANQGSEA. CDR3 coding DNA: TGCAGCGTTGGAAGCTCTAACTATGGCTACACCTTC. Translating gives CSVGSSNYGYTF.

The genes are TRBV6-5 and TRBJ1-4; D is unresolved. The V gene lost 4 bases and the J gene lost 13 bases, with 10 bases spanning the gap. The CDR3 length is 11 residues. Germline V gives CDR1 MNHEY, CDR2 SVGAGI. The CDR3: CASSSGAGLFF. CDR3 nucleotide sequence: TGTGCCAGCAGTTCCGGTGCGGGACTGTTTTTT.

A few counts support this clone. The genes are TRBV6-6 and TRBJ1-4; TRBD1 matches at 7 bases. CDR1 and CDR2 (germline): MNHNY, SVGAGI (reference sequence). V lost 2 bases and J lost 4; bases outside the gene matches: 7. The CDR3 covers 16 residues. CDR3 in amino acids: CASSYPGTEYNEKLFF. Written as DNA, the CDR3 is TGTGCCAGCAGTTACCCCGGGACAGAGTATAATGAAAAACTGTTTTTT.

The chain uses TRBV2 and TRBJ2-3; D not resolved. Germline CDR1 SNHLY, CDR2 FYNNEI. Deletions cut 1 base from V and 3 bases from J, with 5 bases between. The CDR3 consists of 13 residues. This CDR3 is CASSEELTDTQYF. The CDR3 region has the DNA TGTGCCAGCAGTGAAGAACTGACAGATACGCAGTATTTT.

This clone was observed once. The CDR3 loop is CASTLGREYGYTF. The CDR3 DNA is TGTGCCAGCACCCTAGGAAGGGAGTATGGCTACACCTTC. This chain joins TRBV28 and TRBJ1-2; D is ambiguous. Germline values: CDR1 MDHEN, CDR2 SYDVKM. The CDR3 is 13 residues long. Deletions cut 7 bases from V and 5 bases from J, with 14 bases between.

V is TRBV7-9 and J is TRBJ2-1; 7 positions match TRBD2. This CDR3 is 15 amino acids long. Germline V gene lookup returns CDR1 SEHNR and CDR2 FQNEAQ (reference sequence). The V gene end was trimmed by 5 bases and the J gene end by 4 bases; junction bases not matched to a gene: 8. Here the CDR3 DNA reads TGTGCCAGCAGCGTTTACACTAGCGAATACAATGAGCAGTTCTTC. It specifies CASSVYTSEYNEQFF.